Below, one TCR beta chain is given with its context. This entry comes from a study of cytomegalovirus exposure and HLA in healthy donors. CDR3 length: 17 residues. The V gene end was trimmed by 1 base and the J gene end by 6 bases; junction bases not matched to a gene: 12. From germline, CDR1 is MGHRA and CDR2 YSYEKL. The study ran its PCR with 60 Vbeta and 13 Jbeta primers. The method was immunoSEQ multiplex PCR; TCRdb's version includes in-frame clones alone and lacks a portion of them. The sample yields around 190,000 clones, more than 65% seen once. This sequence was found in a man aged 35-49 years in good health and CMV-seropositive. The chain carries TRBV4-1 and TRBJ2-7; 10 nucleotides agree with TRBD2. Sequences were obtained from PBMCs. The CDR3 sequence is CASSQGIFGLAATEQYF. CDR3 in DNA: TGCGCCAGCAGCCAAGGAATTTTTGGACTAGCGGCCACCGAGCAGTACTTC.